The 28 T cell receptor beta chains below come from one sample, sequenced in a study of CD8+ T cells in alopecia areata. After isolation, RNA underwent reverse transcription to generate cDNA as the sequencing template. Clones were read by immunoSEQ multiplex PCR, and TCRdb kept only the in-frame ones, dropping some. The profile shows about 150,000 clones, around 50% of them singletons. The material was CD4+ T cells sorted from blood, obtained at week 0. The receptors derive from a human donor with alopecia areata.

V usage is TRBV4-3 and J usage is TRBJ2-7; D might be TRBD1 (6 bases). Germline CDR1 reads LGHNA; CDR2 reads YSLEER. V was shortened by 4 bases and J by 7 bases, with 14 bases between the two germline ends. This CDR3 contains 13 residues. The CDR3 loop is CASSRNKDSEQYF. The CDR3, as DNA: TGCGCCAGCAGCCGAAATAAGGACAGTGAGCAGTACTTC.

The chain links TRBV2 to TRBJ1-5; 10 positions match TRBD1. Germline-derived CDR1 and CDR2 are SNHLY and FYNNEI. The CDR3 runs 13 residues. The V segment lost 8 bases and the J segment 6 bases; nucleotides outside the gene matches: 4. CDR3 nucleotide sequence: TGTGCCAGCCACGGGACAGGGGTTCAGCCCCAGCATTTT. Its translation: CASHGTGVQPQHF.

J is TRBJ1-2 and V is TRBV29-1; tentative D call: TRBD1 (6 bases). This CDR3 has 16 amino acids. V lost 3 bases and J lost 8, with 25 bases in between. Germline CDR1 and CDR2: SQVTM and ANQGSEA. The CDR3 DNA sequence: TGCAGCGTTGACACCCGTGGGGGGGCTAGGAGCGACGGCTACACCTTC. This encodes CSVDTRGGARSDGYTF.

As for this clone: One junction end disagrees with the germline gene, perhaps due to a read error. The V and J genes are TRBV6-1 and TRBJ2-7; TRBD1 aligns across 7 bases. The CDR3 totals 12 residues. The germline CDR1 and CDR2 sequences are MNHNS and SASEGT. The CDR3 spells CASRQLTGTVSF. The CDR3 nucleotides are TGTGCCAGCAGGCAACTTACCGGGACAGTAAGCTTC.

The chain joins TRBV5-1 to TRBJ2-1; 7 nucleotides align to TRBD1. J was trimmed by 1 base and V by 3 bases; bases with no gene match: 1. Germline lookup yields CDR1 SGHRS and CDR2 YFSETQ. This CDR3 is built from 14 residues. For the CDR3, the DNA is TGCGCCAGCAGCTCGGACAGGTCCTACAATGAGCAGTTCTTC. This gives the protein CASSSDRSYNEQFF. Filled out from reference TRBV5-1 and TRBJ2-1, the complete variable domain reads KAGVTQTPRYLIKTRGQQVTLSCSPISGHRSVSWYQQTPGQGLQFLFEYFSETQRNKGNFPGRFSGRQFSNSRSEMNVSTLELGDSALYLCASSSDRSYNEQFFGPGTRLTVL.

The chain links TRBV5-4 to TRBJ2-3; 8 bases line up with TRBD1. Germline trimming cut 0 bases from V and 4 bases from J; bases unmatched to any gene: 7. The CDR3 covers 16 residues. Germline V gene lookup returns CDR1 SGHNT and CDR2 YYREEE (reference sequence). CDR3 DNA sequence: TGTGCCAGCAGCTTGGCGGCCGGACAGGGTTCAGATACGCAGTATTTT. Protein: CASSLAAGQGSDTQYF.

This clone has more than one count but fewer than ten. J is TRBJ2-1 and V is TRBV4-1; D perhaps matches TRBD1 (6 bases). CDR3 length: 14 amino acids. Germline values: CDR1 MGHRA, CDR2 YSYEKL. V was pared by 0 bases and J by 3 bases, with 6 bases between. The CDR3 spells CASSQEGHYNEQFF. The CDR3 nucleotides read TGCGCCAGCAGCCAAGAGGGACACTACAATGAGCAGTTCTTC.

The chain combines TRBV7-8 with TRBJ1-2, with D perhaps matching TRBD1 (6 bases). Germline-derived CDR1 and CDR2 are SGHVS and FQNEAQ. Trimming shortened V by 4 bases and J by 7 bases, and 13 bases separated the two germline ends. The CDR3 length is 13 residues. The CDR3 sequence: CASSSQGWAGYTF. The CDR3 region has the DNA TGTGCCAGCAGCTCGCAGGGGTGGGCTGGCTACACCTTC.

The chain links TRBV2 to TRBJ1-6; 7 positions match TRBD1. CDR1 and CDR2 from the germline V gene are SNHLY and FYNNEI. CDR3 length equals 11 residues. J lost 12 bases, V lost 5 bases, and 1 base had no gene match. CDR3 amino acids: CASSRDRPLHF. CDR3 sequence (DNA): TGTGCCAGCAGTAGGGACAGACCCCTCCACTTT.

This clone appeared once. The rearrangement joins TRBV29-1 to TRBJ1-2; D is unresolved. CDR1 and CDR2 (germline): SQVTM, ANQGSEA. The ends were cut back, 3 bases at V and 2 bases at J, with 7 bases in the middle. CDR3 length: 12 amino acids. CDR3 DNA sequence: TGCAGCGTTGATAGGGAGAACTATGGCTACACCTTC. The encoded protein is CSVDRENYGYTF. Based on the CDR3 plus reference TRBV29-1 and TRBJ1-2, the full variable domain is SAVISQKPSRDICQRGTSLTIQCQVDSQVTMMFWYRQQPGQSLTLIATANQGSEATYESGFVIDKFPISRPNLTFSTLTVSNMSPEDSSIYLCSVDRENYGYTFGSGTRLTVV.

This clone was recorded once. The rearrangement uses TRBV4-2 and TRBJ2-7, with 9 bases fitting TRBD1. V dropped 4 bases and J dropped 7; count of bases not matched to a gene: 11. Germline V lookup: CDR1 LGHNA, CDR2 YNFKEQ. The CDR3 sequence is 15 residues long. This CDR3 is CASSRPDGTGREQYF. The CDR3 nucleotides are TGTGCCAGCAGCCGGCCTGATGGGACAGGGAGGGAGCAGTACTTC.

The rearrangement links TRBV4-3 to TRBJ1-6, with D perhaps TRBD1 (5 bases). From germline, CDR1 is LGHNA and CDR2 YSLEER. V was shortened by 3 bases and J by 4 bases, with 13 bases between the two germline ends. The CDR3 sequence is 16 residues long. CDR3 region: CASSQGERGYNSPLHF. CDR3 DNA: TGCGCCAGCAGCCAGGGGGAGCGGGGATATAATTCACCCCTCCACTTT.

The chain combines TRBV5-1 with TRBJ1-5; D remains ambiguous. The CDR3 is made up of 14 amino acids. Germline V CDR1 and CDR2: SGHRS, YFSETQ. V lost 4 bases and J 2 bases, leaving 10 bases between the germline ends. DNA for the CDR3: TGCGCCAGCAGCCCGGGTGGGGGCAATCAGCCCCAGCATTTT. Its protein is CASSPGGGNQPQHF.

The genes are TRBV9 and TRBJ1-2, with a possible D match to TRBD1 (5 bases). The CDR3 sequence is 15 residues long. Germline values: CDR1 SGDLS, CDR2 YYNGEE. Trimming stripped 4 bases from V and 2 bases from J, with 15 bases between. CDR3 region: CASSTSGTSNYGYTF. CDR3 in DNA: TGTGCCAGCAGCACCTCAGGGACTTCCAACTATGGCTACACCTTC.

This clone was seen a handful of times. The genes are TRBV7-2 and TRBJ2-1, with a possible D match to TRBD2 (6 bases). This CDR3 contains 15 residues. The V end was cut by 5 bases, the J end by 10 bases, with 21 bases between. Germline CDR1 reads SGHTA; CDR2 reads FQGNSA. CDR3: CASSPLAGGAGEQFF. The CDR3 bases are TGTGCCAGCAGCCCCTTGGCGGGCGGGGCAGGGGAGCAGTTCTTC.

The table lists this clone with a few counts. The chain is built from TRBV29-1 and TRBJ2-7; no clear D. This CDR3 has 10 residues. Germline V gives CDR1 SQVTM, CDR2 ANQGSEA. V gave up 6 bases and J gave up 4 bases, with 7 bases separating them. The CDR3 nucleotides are TGCAGCGTCTTCCAATACGAGCAGTACTTC. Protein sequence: CSVFQYEQYF.

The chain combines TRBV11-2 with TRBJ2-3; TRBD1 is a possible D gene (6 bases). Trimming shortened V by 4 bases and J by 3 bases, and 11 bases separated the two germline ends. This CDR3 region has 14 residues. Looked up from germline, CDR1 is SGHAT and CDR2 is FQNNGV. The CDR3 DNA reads TGTGCCAGCAGCTCAATACAGGGAACAGATACGCAGTATTTT. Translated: CASSSIQGTDTQYF.

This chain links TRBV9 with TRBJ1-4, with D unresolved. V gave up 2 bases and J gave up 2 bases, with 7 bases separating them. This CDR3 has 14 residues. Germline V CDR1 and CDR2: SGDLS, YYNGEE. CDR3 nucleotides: TGTGCCAGCAGCGTCGCCGTGACTAATGAAAAACTGTTTTTT. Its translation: CASSVAVTNEKLFF. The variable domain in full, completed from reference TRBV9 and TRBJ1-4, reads DSGVTQTPKHLITATGQRVTLRCSPRSGDLSVYWYQQSLDQGLQFLIQYYNGEERAKGNILERFSAQQFPDLHSELNLSSLELGDSALYFCASSVAVTNEKLFFGSGTQLSVL.

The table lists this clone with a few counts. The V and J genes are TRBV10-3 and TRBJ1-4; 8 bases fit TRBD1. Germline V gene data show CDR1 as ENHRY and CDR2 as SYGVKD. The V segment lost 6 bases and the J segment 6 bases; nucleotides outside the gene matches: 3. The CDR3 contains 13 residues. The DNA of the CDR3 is TGTGCCATCAGACAGGGGGAGGATGAAAAACTGTTTTTT. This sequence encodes CAIRQGEDEKLFF.

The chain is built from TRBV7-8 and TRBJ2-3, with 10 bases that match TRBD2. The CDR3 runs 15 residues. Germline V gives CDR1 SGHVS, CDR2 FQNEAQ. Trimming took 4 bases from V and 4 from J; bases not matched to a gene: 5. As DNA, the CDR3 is TGTGCCAGCAGCTCCCAGCGGGGGGGCCCAGATACGCAGTATTTT. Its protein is CASSSQRGGPDTQYF.

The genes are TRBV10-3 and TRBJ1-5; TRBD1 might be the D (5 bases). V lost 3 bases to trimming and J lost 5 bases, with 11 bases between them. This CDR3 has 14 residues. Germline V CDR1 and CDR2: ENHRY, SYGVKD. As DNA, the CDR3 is TGTGCCATCAGTGAAGGTATGGGGGATCAGCCCCAGCATTTT. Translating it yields CAISEGMGDQPQHF.

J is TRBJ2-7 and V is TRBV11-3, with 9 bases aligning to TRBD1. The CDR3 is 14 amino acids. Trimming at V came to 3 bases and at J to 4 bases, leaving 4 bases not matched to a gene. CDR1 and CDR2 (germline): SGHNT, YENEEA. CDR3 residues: CASSFGQGMYEQYF. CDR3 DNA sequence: TGTGCCAGCAGCTTCGGACAGGGGATGTACGAGCAGTACTTC. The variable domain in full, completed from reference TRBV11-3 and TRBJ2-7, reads EAGVVQSPRYKIIEKKQPVAFWCNPISGHNTLYWYLQNLGQGPELLIRYENEEAVDDSQLPKDRFSAERLKGVDSTLKIQPAELGDSAVYLCASSFGQGMYEQYFGPGTRLTVT.

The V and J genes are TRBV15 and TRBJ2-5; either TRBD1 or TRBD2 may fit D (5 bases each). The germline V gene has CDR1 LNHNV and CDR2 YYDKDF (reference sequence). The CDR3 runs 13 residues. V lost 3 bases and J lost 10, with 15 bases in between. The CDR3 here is CATSSRLGEGQYF. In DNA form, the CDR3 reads TGTGCCACCAGCAGCCGTTTGGGGGAAGGCCAGTACTTC.

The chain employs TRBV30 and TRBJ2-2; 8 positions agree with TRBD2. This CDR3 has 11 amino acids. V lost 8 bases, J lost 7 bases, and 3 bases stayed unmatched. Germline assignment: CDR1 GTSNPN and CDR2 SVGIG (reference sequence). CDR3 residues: CAGTSGGELFF. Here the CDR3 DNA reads TGTGCCGGAACTAGCGGCGGGGAGCTGTTTTTT.

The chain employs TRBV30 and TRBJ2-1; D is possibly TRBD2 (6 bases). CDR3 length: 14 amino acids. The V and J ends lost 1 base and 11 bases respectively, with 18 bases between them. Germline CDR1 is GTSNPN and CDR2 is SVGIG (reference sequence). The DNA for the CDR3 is TGTGCCTGGAGTGGGGCAGTGGGGGGAATGAAGCAGTTCTTC. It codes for CAWSGAVGGMKQFF.

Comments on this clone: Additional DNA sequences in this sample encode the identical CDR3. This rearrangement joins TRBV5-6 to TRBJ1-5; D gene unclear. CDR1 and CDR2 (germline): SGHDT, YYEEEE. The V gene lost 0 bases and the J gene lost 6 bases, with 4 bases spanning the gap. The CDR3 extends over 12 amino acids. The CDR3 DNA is TGTGCCAGCAGCTTGGGTGTTCAGCCCCAGCATTTT. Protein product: CASSLGVQPQHF.

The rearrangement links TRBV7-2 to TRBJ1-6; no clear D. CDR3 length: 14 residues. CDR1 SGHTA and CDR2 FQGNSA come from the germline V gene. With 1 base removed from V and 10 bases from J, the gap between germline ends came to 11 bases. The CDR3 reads CASSLGLGRSPLHF. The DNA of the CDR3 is TGTGCCAGCAGCTTAGGGTTAGGGAGATCACCCCTCCACTTT. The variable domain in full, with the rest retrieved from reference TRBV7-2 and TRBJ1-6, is GAGVSQSPSNKVTEKGKDVELRCDPISGHTALYWYRQSLGQGLEFLIYFQGNSAPDKSGLPSDRFSAERTGGSVSTLTIQRTQQEDSAVYLCASSLGLGRSPLHFGNGTRLTVT.

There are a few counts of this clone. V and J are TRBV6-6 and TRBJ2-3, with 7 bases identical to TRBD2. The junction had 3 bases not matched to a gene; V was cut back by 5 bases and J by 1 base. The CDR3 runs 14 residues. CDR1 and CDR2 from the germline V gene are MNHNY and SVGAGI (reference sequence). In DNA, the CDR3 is TGTGCCAGCAGTCCCCGGGGGGGCACAGATACGCAGTATTTT. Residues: CASSPRGGTDTQYF.